This T cell receptor beta chain stems from a study of CD8+ T cells in alopecia areata. Turning to the study itself: Tofacitinib administration to treated patients was oral, at 5 to 10 mg twice daily. Tofacitinib ran 6 to 18 months, followed by 6 months off drug. The SALT score measured affected scalp surface percentage in treated patients.

Treatment in this sample: oral pan-JAK inhibitor, 5-10 mg twice daily. Peripheral blood and lesional scalp punch biopsies were taken from alopecia areata patients. Extracted RNA was reverse transcribed into cDNA, the sequencing template. The assay was immunoSEQ multiplex PCR, and TCRdb's table has in-frame clones only and misses some. The data contain 100,000 to 120,000 clones, 56% of them singletons. V shed 7 bases, J shed 4 bases, and the junction held 15 bases outside the gene matches. The CDR3 consists of 16 residues. CDR1 and CDR2 from the germline V gene are SGHVS and FQNEAQ. This TCR came from a human donor with alopecia areata. The starting material was CD4+ T cells sorted from blood, obtained at week 24, from a patient treated with tofacitinib. The gene calls are TRBV7-8 and TRBJ1-2, with 7 bases aligning to TRBD1. CDR3 region: CASTTSPGGVRYGYTF. In nucleotides, the CDR3 is TGTGCCAGCACCACATCCCCAGGGGGGGTACGCTATGGCTACACCTTC.